This TCR beta chain appears in the sequencing data of a study of blood T cell repertoires in COVID-19. Overall study: The origin of the acute and convalescent COVID-19 samples was the United States, Italy and Spain.

In its sample, this clone was seen a few times. Assay: immunoSEQ multiplex PCR; the TCRdb copy retains only in-frame clones and omits some. The sample shows about 230,000 clones, under 90% of them seen only once. Germline trimming cut 5 bases from V and 10 bases from J; bases unmatched to any gene: 10. Germline assignment: CDR1 SGHNT and CDR2 YENEEA. This CDR3 is 15 amino acids long. The rearrangement uses TRBV11-3 and TRBJ1-6; 8 nucleotides agree with TRBD1. Source material: peripheral blood. The source of this sequence is a woman aged 80 or older with active or convalescent COVID-19. The CDR3 sequence: CASSGRAGGISPLHF. CDR3 nucleotide sequence: TGTGCCAGCAGCGGGAGGGCAGGGGGCATATCACCCCTCCACTTT.